This T cell receptor (beta chain) comes out of a study of cytomegalovirus exposure and HLA in healthy donors. This clone was observed a handful of times. PCR amplification relied on 60 Vbeta primers (plus 13 Jbeta primers). Using immunoSEQ multiplex PCR, the repertoire was profiled, and TCRdb retains in-frame clones only, with some absent. The sample records 200,000 to 300,000 clones, around 80% being singletons. The CDR3 extends over 13 amino acids. With V trimmed by 3 bases and J by 5 bases, 3 bases remained unmatched. Germline V lookup: CDR1 SGHDN, CDR2 FVKESK. The sequenced sample was PBMCs. The V and J genes are TRBV14 and TRBJ1-1, with 7 bases lining up with TRBD1. The receptor was isolated from a woman aged 55-70 years in good health and CMV-seropositive. This CDR3 is CASSQTGRTEAFF. Here the CDR3 DNA reads TGTGCCAGCAGCCAGACAGGGCGAACTGAAGCTTTCTTT.